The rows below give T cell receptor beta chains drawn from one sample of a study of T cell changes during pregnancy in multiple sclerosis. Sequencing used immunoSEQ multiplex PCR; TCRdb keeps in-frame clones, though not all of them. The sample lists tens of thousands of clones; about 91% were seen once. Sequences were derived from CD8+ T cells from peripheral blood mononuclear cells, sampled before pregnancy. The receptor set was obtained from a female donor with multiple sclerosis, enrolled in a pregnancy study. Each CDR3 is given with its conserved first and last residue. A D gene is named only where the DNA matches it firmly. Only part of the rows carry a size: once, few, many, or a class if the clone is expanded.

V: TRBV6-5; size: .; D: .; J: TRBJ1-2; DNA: TGTGCCAGCAGACCAGTCGATCTTTCCTATGGCTACACCTTC; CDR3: CASRPVDLSYGYTF
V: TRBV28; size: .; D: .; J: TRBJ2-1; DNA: TGTGCCAGCAGCCCCTGGGCCGAGGGAAATGAGCAGTTCTTC; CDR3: CASSPWAEGNEQFF
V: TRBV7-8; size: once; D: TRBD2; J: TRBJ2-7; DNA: TGTGCCAGCAGCTTAGACTTTAGCGGGGGGCTTGGGCAGTACTTC; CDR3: CASSLDFSGGLGQYF
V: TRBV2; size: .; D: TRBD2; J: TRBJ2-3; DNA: TGTGCCAGCAGTGAATCTCCCACTAGCGGGGGGGCCGTAGATACGCAGTATTTT; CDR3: CASSESPTSGGAVDTQYF
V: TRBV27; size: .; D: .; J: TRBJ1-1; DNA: TGTGCCAGCAGTTACAACAGTGTGAACACTGAAGCTTTCTTT; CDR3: CASSYNSVNTEAFF
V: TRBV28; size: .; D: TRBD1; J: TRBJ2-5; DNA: TGTGCCAGCAGTCCCCGGGACAGGCCTAAAGAGACCCAGTACTTC; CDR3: CASSPRDRPKETQYF
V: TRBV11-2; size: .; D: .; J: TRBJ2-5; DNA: TGTGCCAGCAGTTTCCGGGAGACCCAGTACTTC; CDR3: CASSFRETQYF
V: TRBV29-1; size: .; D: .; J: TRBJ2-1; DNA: TGCAGCGTTGAACCAGGAGGGAATGAGCAGTTCTTC; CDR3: CSVEPGGNEQFF
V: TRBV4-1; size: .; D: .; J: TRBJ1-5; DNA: TGCGCCAGCAGCCAAGATAACGAGGGATGGGGCAATCAGCCCCAGCATTTT; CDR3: CASSQDNEGWGNQPQHF
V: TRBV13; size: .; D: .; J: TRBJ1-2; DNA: TGTGCCAGCAGCTTAGGGGTATCTCGGTACTATGGCTACACCTTC; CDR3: CASSLGVSRYYGYTF
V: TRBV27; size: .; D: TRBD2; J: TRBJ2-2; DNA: TGTGCCAGCAGTTCCCGGGGAGGGCGAACCGGGGAGCTGTTTTTT; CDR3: CASSSRGGRTGELFF
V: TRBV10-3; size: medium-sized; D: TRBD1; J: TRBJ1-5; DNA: TGTGCCATAGGGACAGGCGATAGCAATCAGCCCCAGCATTTT; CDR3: CAIGTGDSNQPQHF
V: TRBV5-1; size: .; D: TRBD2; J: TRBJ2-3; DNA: TGCGCCAGCAGCTTAAGACTAGCGGGGGCACACGGGGATACGCAGTATTTT; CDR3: CASSLRLAGAHGDTQYF
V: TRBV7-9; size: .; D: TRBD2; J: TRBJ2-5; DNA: TGTGCCAGCAGCTTACTAGCGGGGGGGCCGCAAGAGACCCAGTACTTC; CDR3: CASSLLAGGPQETQYF
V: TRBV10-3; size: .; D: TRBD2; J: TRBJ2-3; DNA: TGTGCCATCAGTCTGGCAGCGGGATCAGATACGCAGTATTTT; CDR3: CAISLAAGSDTQYF
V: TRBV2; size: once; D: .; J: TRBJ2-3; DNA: TGTGCCAGCAGTGAAAGTGGAGGGATTGATACGCAGTATTTT; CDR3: CASSESGGIDTQYF
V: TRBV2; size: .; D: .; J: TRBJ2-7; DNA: TGTGCCAGCAGGACGGACAGCTCCTACGAGCAGTACTTC; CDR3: CASRTDSSYEQYF
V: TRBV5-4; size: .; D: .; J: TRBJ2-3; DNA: TGTGCCAGCAACCTGGCGGATAGCACAGATACGCAGTATTTT; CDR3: CASNLADSTDTQYF
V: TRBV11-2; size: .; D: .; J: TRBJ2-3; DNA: TGTGCCAGCAGCTTGGGTCCCGAGGAGGGGCCGCAGTATTTT; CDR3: CASSLGPEEGPQYF
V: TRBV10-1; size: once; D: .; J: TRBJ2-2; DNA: TGCGCCAGCAGTCCCGAGGTTCCGTCCGGGGAGCTGTTTTTT; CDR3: CASSPEVPSGELFF
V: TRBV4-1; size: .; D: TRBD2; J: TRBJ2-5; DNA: TGCGCCAGCAGCCAGACCCTAGCGGGGGCTCAGGAGACCCAGTACTTC; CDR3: CASSQTLAGAQETQYF
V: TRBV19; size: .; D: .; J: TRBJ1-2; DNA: TGTGCCAGTGGAGAGTTGTCCCACTATGGCTACACCTTC; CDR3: CASGELSHYGYTF
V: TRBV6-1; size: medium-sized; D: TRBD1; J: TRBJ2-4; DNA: TGTGCCAGCAGTACAGGGGGCGATGATAACATTCAGTACTTC; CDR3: CASSTGGDDNIQYF
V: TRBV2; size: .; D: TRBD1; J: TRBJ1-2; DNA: TGTGCCAGCAGTGAATGGGGACAGGGGTTAGATGGCTACACCTTC; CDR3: CASSEWGQGLDGYTF
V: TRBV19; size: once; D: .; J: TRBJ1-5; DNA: TGTGCCAGTGGATCACAGGGAGGGTTTGATCAGCCCCAGCATTTT; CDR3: CASGSQGGFDQPQHF
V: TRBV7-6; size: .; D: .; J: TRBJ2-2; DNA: TGTGCCAGCAGCTTAGTCTTCCCCGCGGACAGACTCACCGGGGAGCTGTTTTTT; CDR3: CASSLVFPADRLTGELFF
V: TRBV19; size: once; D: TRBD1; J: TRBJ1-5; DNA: TGTGCCACCACTCCTAGGGACAGGGGGTCTCAGCCCCAGCATTTT; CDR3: CATTPRDRGSQPQHF
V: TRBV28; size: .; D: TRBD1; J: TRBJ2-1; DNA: TGTGCCAGCATCGGTTTTCGGGACAGGGGCGGTGAGCAGTTCTTC; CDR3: CASIGFRDRGGEQFF
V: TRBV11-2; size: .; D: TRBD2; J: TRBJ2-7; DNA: TGTGCCAGCAGCCTAACTAGCGGGGGATCCTACGAGCAGTACTTC; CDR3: CASSLTSGGSYEQYF
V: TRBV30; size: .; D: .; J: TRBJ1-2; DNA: TGTGCCTGGAGTCTCGGGGATGGCTACACCTTC; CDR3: CAWSLGDGYTF
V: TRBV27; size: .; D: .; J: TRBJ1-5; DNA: TGTGCCAGCAGTTTATCGACAGAGGGCAATCAGCCCCAGCATTTT; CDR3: CASSLSTEGNQPQHF
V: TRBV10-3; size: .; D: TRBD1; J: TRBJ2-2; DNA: TGTGCCATCCTCGACAGGGTATACGGGGAGCTGTTTTTT; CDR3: CAILDRVYGELFF
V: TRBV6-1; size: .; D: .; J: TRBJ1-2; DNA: TGTGCCAGCAGCCCCGGGGGGTCCTATGGCTACACCTTC; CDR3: CASSPGGSYGYTF
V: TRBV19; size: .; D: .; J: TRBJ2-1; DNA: TGTGCCAGTAGTATAGGGACATTTGCCTACAATGAGCAGTTCTTC; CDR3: CASSIGTFAYNEQFF
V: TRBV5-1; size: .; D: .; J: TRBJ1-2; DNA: TGCGCCAGCAGTCATGTAGGGGAAGGCTACACCTTC; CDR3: CASSHVGEGYTF
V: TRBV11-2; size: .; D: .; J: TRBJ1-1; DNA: TGTGCCAGCAGCTTGGGGCAGGGATCGGAAGCTTTCTTT; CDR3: CASSLGQGSEAFF
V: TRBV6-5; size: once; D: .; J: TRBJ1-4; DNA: TGTGCCAGCAGTTACAACGGGGAATTCAATGAAAAACTGTTTTTT; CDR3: CASSYNGEFNEKLFF
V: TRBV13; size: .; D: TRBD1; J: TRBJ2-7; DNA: TGTGCCAGCAGCATTTCGGGACAGCTCTACGAGCAGTACTTC; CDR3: CASSISGQLYEQYF
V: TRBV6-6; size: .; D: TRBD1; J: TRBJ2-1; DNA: TGTGCCAGCAGTTACTCGATTGGGACAGAACTCTTC; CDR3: CASSYSIGTELF
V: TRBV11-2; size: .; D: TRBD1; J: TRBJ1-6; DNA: TGTGCCAGCAGCGCCCCGACAGGGGGCAATTCACCCCTCCACTTT; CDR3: CASSAPTGGNSPLHF
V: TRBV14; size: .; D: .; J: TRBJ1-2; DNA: TGTGCCAGCAGCCAAGCAGGCATCGCGACCTATGGCTACACCTTC; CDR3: CASSQAGIATYGYTF
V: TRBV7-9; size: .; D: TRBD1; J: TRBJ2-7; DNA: TGTGCCAGCAGCTGGTTCCGGGACAGCCCCTACGAGCAGTACTTC; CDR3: CASSWFRDSPYEQYF
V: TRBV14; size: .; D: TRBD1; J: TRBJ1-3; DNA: TGTGCCAGCAGCCGAGACAGGGGGGACACCATATATTTT; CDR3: CASSRDRGDTIYF
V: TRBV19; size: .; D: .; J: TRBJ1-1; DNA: TGTGCCAGTAGTCGATATGAGGTGAACACTGAAGCTTTCTTT; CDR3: CASSRYEVNTEAFF
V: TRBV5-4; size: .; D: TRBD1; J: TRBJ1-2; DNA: TGTGCCAGCAGCGGAGGGACAGGGGTCAACTATGGCTACACCTTC; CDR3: CASSGGTGVNYGYTF
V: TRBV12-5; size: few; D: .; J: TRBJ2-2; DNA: TGTGCTAGTGGTTGGGGGGAACCTGACAGGGCGTACACCGGGGAGCTGTTTTTT; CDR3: CASGWGEPDRAYTGELFF
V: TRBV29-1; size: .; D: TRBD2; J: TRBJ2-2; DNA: TGCAGCGTTGAAGATCGGCGCGGGGGAGACACCGGGGAGCTGTTTTTT; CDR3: CSVEDRRGGDTGELFF
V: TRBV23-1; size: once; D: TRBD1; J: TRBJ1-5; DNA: TGCGCCAGCAGTCAATTCCGACAGGGGGCGATTAGGTATAGCAATCAGCCCCAGCATTTT; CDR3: CASSQFRQGAIRYSNQPQHF